The 32 T cell receptor beta chains listed next were all sequenced from one sample in a study of blood T cells in healthy people across ages. Alongside a J-beta primer mix, a sample-barcoded 5' primer served in a second PCR lasting roughly 6 to 12 cycles. TCRdb reanalysed the 5' RACE reads using MiXCR and keeps one entry per CDR3 protein. There are 780,000 or so distinct CDR3 sequences in the sample; roughly 25% occur only once, and approximately 3.7% lies in the top ten. This sample was shared with a second study, whose subject was T cells of mothers and their children.

Specimen: blood. Receptors were obtained from a boy aged 5-17 years in good health.

The rearrangement joins TRBV10-3 to TRBJ2-7; D possibly corresponds to TRBD2 (5 bases). Germline loops: CDR1 ENHRY, CDR2 SYGVKD. The ends were cut back, 7 bases at V and 7 bases at J, with 20 bases in the middle. There are 14 residues in the CDR3. The CDR3 protein is CAIKSLAPGGEQYF. In DNA form, the CDR3 reads TGTGCCATCAAGTCTCTCGCACCGGGCGGGGAGCAGTACTTC.

The chain has TRBV4-1 and TRBJ2-4; D uncertain. From germline, CDR1 is MGHRA and CDR2 YSYEKL. V was cut by 0 bases and J by 8 bases, with 17 bases left in between. The CDR3 covers 16 residues. The CDR3 loop reads CASSQDQVSPMDIQYF. As DNA, the CDR3 is TGCGCCAGCAGCCAAGATCAAGTGAGCCCAATGGACATTCAGTACTTC.

This clonotype was observed a few times. The chain combines TRBV12-3 or TRBV12-4 with TRBJ1-4; 8 bases agree with TRBD1. The CDR3 loop spans 14 amino acids. V lost 8 bases, J lost 4 bases, and 6 bases stayed unmatched. CDR3 bases: TGTGCCAGCGGACAGGGACAGTTTAATGAAAAACTGTTTTTT. Translated: CASGQGQFNEKLFF.

This clonotype was detected only a few times. V is TRBV7-2 and J is TRBJ2-7; weak D call: TRBD2 (5 bases). Trimming removed 5 bases at V and 2 bases at J, with 10 bases between. Germline V lookup: CDR1 SGHTA, CDR2 FQGNSA. The CDR3 has 13 residues. As DNA, the CDR3 is TGTGCCAGCAGCGACGGAGGAGCCTACGAGCAGTACTTC. Translation: CASSDGGAYEQYF.

In this sample, this clonotype turned up a few times. This sequence joins TRBV7-2 and TRBJ1-1; no firm D call. The CDR3 extends over 13 amino acids. Germline V lookup: CDR1 SGHTA, CDR2 FQGNSA. V was shortened by 5 bases and J by 10 bases, with 17 bases between the two germline ends. The CDR3: CASSQRTLERAFF. In DNA form, the CDR3 reads TGTGCCAGCAGCCAGAGGACCCTGGAAAGAGCTTTCTTT.

The chain combines TRBV11-2 with TRBJ2-1; TRBD1 agrees at 8 bases. Germline V CDR1 and CDR2: SGHAT, FQNNGV. This CDR3 is 11 amino acids long. V was pared by 5 bases and J by 13 bases, with 4 bases of the junction left unmatched. Here the CDR3 DNA reads TGTGCCAGCAGCACCGACAGGGGTCAGTTCTTC. Protein product: CASSTDRGQFF.

This clonotype turned up a few times. V and J are TRBV10-3 and TRBJ1-1; no definite D call. Trimming stripped 10 bases from V and 3 bases from J, with 12 bases between. The CDR3 is 12 residues long. CDR1 ENHRY and CDR2 SYGVKD come from the germline V gene. The CDR3 protein is CATTTSDTEAFF. In DNA form, the CDR3 reads TGTGCCACCACAACTAGCGACACTGAAGCTTTCTTT.

Concerning this clonotype: The junction departs from the called germline gene at one end, perhaps through a read error. V gene TRBV9 combines with J gene TRBJ2-1, with a tentative D call TRBD2 (5 bases). This CDR3 comprises 13 residues. Germline lookup yields CDR1 SGDLS and CDR2 YYNGEE. In nucleotides, the CDR3 is TGTGTCAGCAGCGTAGTGGGAGATAATGAGCAGTTCTTC. Protein sequence: CVSSVVGDNEQFF. Variable domain in full (rest from reference TRBV9 and TRBJ2-1): DSGVTQTPKHLITATGQRVTLRCSPRSGDLSVYWYQQSLDQGLQFLIQYYNGEERAKGNILERFSAQQFPDLHSELNLSSLELGDSALYFCVSSVVGDNEQFFGPGTRLTVL.

The chain couples TRBV12-3 or TRBV12-4 to TRBJ1-1, with D possibly being TRBD1 (6 bases). Between the trimmed V and J ends, which lost 7 bases and 3 bases, there was a span of 12 bases. The CDR3 has 13 amino acids. The CDR3, as DNA: TGTGCCAGCATTTTCGAGGGGGACACTGAAGCTTTCTTT. It encodes CASIFEGDTEAFF.

This clonotype has more than one count but fewer than ten. V usage is TRBV4-2 and J usage is TRBJ2-1; D is ambiguous. This CDR3 comprises 16 residues. The V end lost 0 bases, the J end lost 0 bases, and 9 bases lay between the germline ends. Per the germline V gene, CDR1 is LGHNA and CDR2 is YNFKEQ. Here the CDR3 reads CASSQDWPSSYNEQFF. CDR3 in DNA: TGTGCCAGCAGCCAAGACTGGCCTAGCTCCTACAATGAGCAGTTCTTC.

There are a few counts of this clonotype. J is TRBJ2-2 and V is TRBV15; D is possibly TRBD1 (5 bases). This CDR3 has 12 amino acids. Germline CDR1 LNHNV, CDR2 YYDKDF (reference sequence). Trimming took off 3 bases at V and 7 bases at J, with 6 bases between the two ends. The CDR3 sequence is CATSSRVGELFF. CDR3 coding DNA: TGTGCCACCAGCAGCAGGGTCGGGGAGCTGTTTTTT.

This sequence joins TRBV3-1 and TRBJ2-2; tentatively, D is TRBD1 (6 bases). Trimming shortened V by 6 bases and J by 0 bases, and 14 bases separated the two germline ends. CDR3 length equals 16 residues. The germline CDR1 and CDR2 sequences are LGHDT and YNNKEL (reference sequence). CDR3 DNA: TGTGCCAGCAGGCGTGATTGGGGGCCGAACACCGGGGAGCTGTTTTTT. This codes for CASRRDWGPNTGELFF.

V usage is TRBV28 and J usage is TRBJ2-1, with D hard to call. V was trimmed by 5 bases and J by 4 bases, leaving 18 bases between them. Germline V gene lookup returns CDR1 MDHEN and CDR2 SYDVKM. CDR3 length: 16 residues. CDR3 in amino acids: CASSGREVSRYNEQFF. In DNA form, the CDR3 reads TGTGCCAGCAGTGGACGAGAGGTCTCTAGATACAATGAGCAGTTCTTC. The full variable domain, completed using reference TRBV28 and TRBJ2-1, is DVKVTQSSRYLVKRTGEKVFLECVQDMDHENMFWYRQDPGLGLRLIYFSYDVKMKEKGDIPEGYSVSREKKERFSLILESASTNQTSMYLCASSGREVSRYNEQFFGPGTRLTVL.

This chain links TRBV10-3 with TRBJ2-1; 9 nucleotides line up with TRBD1. CDR1 and CDR2 (germline): ENHRY, SYGVKD. After removal of 7 bases from V and 9 bases from J, the junction contained 7 bases not matched to a gene. This CDR3 comprises 13 residues. The CDR3 nucleotides are TGTGCCATCATGGGACAGGGTGGTGGTGAGCAGTTCTTC. It is translated as CAIMGQGGGEQFF.

The sample holds a few counts of this clonotype. V usage is TRBV28 and J usage is TRBJ1-1, with 8 bases aligning to TRBD1. Germline trimming cut 6 bases from V and 6 bases from J; bases unmatched to any gene: 9. This CDR3 contains 14 residues. Germline V CDR1 and CDR2: MDHEN, SYDVKM. DNA of the CDR3: TGTGCCAGCAGCCCCCACAGGGGGGCCTCTGAAGCTTTCTTT. This sequence encodes CASSPHRGASEAFF.

This chain joins TRBV20-1 and TRBJ2-7, with 11 bases lining up with TRBD2. The CDR3 loop spans 15 amino acids. V lost 5 bases to trimming and J lost 1 base; unmatched junction nucleotides: 7. Germline V gene lookup returns CDR1 DFQATT and CDR2 SNEGSKA (reference sequence). The CDR3 reads CSAPGTSGSSYEQYF. CDR3 in DNA: TGCAGTGCTCCCGGGACTAGCGGATCGTCCTACGAGCAGTACTTC.

The chain's CDR3 is CSAKKGQEVSPLHF. As DNA, the CDR3 is TGCAGTGCTAAGAAGGGGCAGGAGGTTTCACCCCTCCACTTT. This chain connects TRBV20-1 to TRBJ1-6; a possible D gene is TRBD1 (5 bases). Looked up from germline, CDR1 is DFQATT and CDR2 is SNEGSKA (reference sequence). This CDR3 contains 14 residues. V was shortened by 4 bases and J by 9 bases, with 16 bases between the two germline ends.

This clonotype was observed a handful of times. This rearrangement joins TRBV20-1 to TRBJ2-4; D might be TRBD2 (6 bases). Trimming pared 1 base from V and 1 base from J, leaving 11 bases between. Per germline, CDR1 DFQATT and CDR2 SNEGSKA (reference sequence). This CDR3 contains 15 residues. In DNA, the CDR3 is TGCAGTGCTAGAGCCGCGGGGATTGCCAAAAACATTCAGTACTTC. As protein: CSARAAGIAKNIQYF.

The chain employs TRBV29-1 and TRBJ2-7; 8 positions match TRBD1. V dropped 3 bases and J dropped 2; count of bases not matched to a gene: 6. Per the germline V gene, CDR1 is SQVTM and CDR2 is ANQGSEA. This CDR3 is built from 14 residues. The CDR3 sequence is CSVESQGVPYEQYF. CDR3 DNA sequence: TGCAGCGTTGAGTCACAGGGGGTCCCCTACGAGCAGTACTTC.

The J gene is TRBJ2-5, the V gene TRBV12-3 or TRBV12-4; D might be TRBD1 (6 bases). The DNA end lines up better with TRBJ2-1; the J call may be wrong. CDR3 length equals 12 residues. The CDR3 bases are TGTGCCAGCAGACACCTCACAGGGAATCAGTTCTTC. Translating gives CASRHLTGNQFF.

This clonotype appeared once. The chain uses TRBV7-3 and TRBJ2-7, with a possible D match to TRBD2 (6 bases). The CDR3 totals 16 residues. In germline, CDR1 is SGHTA, CDR2 FQGTGA. V was pared by 4 bases and J by 1 base, with 17 bases between. The CDR3 DNA reads as TGTGCCAGCAGCTCGAGGCCCGGGACTGTGTCCTACGAGCAGTACTTC. It is translated as CASSSRPGTVSYEQYF.

V and J are TRBV19 and TRBJ2-7, with D perhaps matching TRBD1 (6 bases). Germline V CDR1 and CDR2: LNHDA, SQIVND (reference sequence). V shed 5 bases and J shed 7 bases, with 18 bases lying between them. The CDR3 contains 14 residues. CDR3 DNA sequence: TGTGCCAGTAGTCACGGGACACCGACGGAAGAGCAGTACTTC. It specifies CASSHGTPTEEQYF. The full variable domain, in which reference TRBV19 and TRBJ2-7 provide the parts outside the CDR3, is DGGITQSPKYLFRKEGQNVTLSCEQNLNHDAMYWYRQDPGQGLRLIYYSQIVNDFQKGDIAEGYSVSREKKESFPLTVTSAQKNPTAFYLCASSHGTPTEEQYFGPGTRLTVT.

The rearrangement uses TRBV6-2 or TRBV6-3 and TRBJ2-1; TRBD2 might be the D (6 bases). Germline V gives CDR1 MNHEY, CDR2 SVGEGT. V was pared by 8 bases and J by 5 bases, with 22 bases between. The CDR3 totals 16 residues. This CDR3 reads CASRPPSSVRDNEQFF. In DNA, the CDR3 is TGTGCCAGCCGCCCCCCCTCTAGCGTGCGGGACAATGAGCAGTTCTTC.

V usage is TRBV5-1 and J usage is TRBJ2-5; TRBD1 might be the D (5 bases). CDR3 length equals 16 residues. Trimming removed 1 base at V and 4 bases at J, with 17 bases between. From germline, CDR1 is SGHRS and CDR2 YFSETQ. The CDR3 region is CASSLMRPEGAETQYF. CDR3 bases: TGCGCCAGCAGCTTGATGCGGCCCGAAGGGGCAGAGACCCAGTACTTC.

The chain combines TRBV24-1 with TRBJ2-7; D is ambiguous. Germline CDR1 is KGHDR and CDR2 is SFDVKD. The CDR3 consists of 11 residues. V lost 8 bases and J 1 base, leaving 5 bases between the germline ends. CDR3 nucleotides: TGTGCCACCAACATGTCCTACGAGCAGTACTTC. Translation: CATNMSYEQYF.

The genes are TRBV11-1 and TRBJ2-7, with 12 bases lining up with TRBD1. V shed 4 bases, J shed 0 bases, and the junction held 16 bases outside the gene matches. Germline-derived CDR1 and CDR2 are SGHAT and FQDESV (reference sequence). CDR3 length equals 20 residues. The CDR3 loop is CASSSPAGTGGSTISYEQYF. For the CDR3, the DNA is TGTGCCAGCAGCTCCCCGGCGGGGACAGGGGGCTCGACTATCTCCTACGAGCAGTACTTC.

This chain uses TRBV27 with TRBJ2-7, with D perhaps TRBD1 (6 bases). CDR1 and CDR2 (germline): MNHEY, SMNVEV (reference sequence). The V and J ends lost 0 bases and 3 bases respectively, with 9 bases between them. The CDR3 sequence is 14 residues long. The CDR3 loop reads CASSLSKGGYEQYF. In DNA form, the CDR3 reads TGTGCCAGCAGTTTATCGAAAGGGGGCTACGAGCAGTACTTC.

This clonotype was observed many times. This chain joins TRBV12-5 and TRBJ1-1, with D perhaps matching TRBD1 (5 bases). Trimming removed 2 bases from V and 5 bases from J, with 9 bases in between. Germline V gene data show CDR1 as LGHNT and CDR2 as FRNRAP. The CDR3 covers 13 residues. As DNA, the CDR3 is TGTGCTAGTGGTTTGACAGGAGGAACTGAAGCTTTCTTT. Translation: CASGLTGGTEAFF.

In this sample, this clonotype turned up a few times. J is TRBJ1-2 and V is TRBV11-2; D is unclear. The ends were cut back, 4 bases at V and 0 bases at J, with 9 bases in the middle. The CDR3 loop spans 14 amino acids. The V gene's germline CDR1 is SGHAT and CDR2 FQNNGV. Here the CDR3 reads CASSYHITNYGYTF. DNA of the CDR3: TGTGCCAGCAGCTACCACATTACTAACTATGGCTACACCTTC.

The chain recombines TRBV7-2 with TRBJ2-1; no clear D gene. V was cut by 0 bases and J by 5 bases, with 5 bases left in between. The germline gives CDR1 SGHTA, CDR2 FQGNSA. The CDR3 runs to 13 residues. CDR3: CASSLAYDNEQFF. CDR3 DNA sequence: TGTGCCAGCAGCTTAGCCTATGACAATGAGCAGTTCTTC.

This clonotype was detected a few times. CDR3 coding DNA: TGTGCCAGCAGCGCAACGTTGGGCACTGAAGCTTTCTTT. This codes for CASSATLGTEAFF. The rearrangement joins TRBV9 to TRBJ1-1; no clear D. CDR3 length equals 13 residues. V was cut by 3 bases and J by 4 bases, with 10 bases left in between. Germline V gene lookup returns CDR1 SGDLS and CDR2 YYNGEE. The entire variable domain, with the rest obtained from reference TRBV9 and TRBJ1-1, is as follows: DSGVTQTPKHLITATGQRVTLRCSPRSGDLSVYWYQQSLDQGLQFLIQYYNGEERAKGNILERFSAQQFPDLHSELNLSSLELGDSALYFCASSATLGTEAFFGQGTRLTVV.

This chain uses TRBV14 with TRBJ1-4; 8 bases are a match to TRBD1. CDR1 SGHDN and CDR2 FVKESK come from the germline V gene. The CDR3 runs to 14 residues. With 5 bases clipped from V and 7 bases from J, the junction kept 6 bases outside the gene matches. CDR3 nucleotides: TGTGCCAGCAGCTTAAGGACAGGGCGTGAAAAACTGTTTTTT. The encoded protein is CASSLRTGREKLFF.